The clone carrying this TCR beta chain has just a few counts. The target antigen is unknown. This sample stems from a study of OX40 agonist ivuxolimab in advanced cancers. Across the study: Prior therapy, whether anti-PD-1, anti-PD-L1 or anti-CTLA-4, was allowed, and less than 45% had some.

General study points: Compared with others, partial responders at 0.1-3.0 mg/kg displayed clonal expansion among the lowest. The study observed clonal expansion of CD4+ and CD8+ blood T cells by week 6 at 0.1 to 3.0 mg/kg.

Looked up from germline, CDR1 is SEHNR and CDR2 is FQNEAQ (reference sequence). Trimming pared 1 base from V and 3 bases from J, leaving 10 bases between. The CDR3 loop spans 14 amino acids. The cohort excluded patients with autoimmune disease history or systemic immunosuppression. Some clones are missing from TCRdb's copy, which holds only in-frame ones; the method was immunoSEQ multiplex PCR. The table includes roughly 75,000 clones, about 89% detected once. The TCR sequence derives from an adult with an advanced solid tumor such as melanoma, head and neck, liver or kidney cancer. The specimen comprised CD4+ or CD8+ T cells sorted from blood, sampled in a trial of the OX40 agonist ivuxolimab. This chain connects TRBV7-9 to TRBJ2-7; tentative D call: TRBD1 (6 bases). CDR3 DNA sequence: TGTGCCAGCAGCTTAGTCGGGACAAGCTACGAGCAGTACTTC. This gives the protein CASSLVGTSYEQYF. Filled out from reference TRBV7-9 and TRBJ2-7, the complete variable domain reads DTGVSQNPRHKITKRGQNVTFRCDPISEHNRLYWYRQTLGQGPEFLTYFQNEAQLEKSRLLSDRFSAERPKGSFSTLEIQRTEQGDSAMYLCASSLVGTSYEQYFGPGTRLTVT.